The clone carrying this TCR beta chain was detected only a few times. Its antigen is undetermined. The entry originates in a study of blood T cells in healthy people across ages. Study results and caveats: Unsorted PBMC input precluded a conclusive naive versus antigen-experienced comparison. Naive T cell percentage strongly correlated with TCR beta diversity.

V lost 7 bases, J lost 13 bases, and 12 bases stayed unmatched. This CDR3 comprises 13 residues. Germline V gene data show CDR1 as SQVTM and CDR2 as ANQGSEA. With a J-beta primer mix and a sample-barcoded 5' primer, a second PCR ran about 6 to 11 cycles. TCRdb independently ran MiXCR on the 5' RACE reads; one entry per CDR3 protein. The sample has some 1.5 million distinct CDR3 sequences, 40% to 45% seen once; the top ten hold about 4.1%. This chain connects TRBV29-1 to TRBJ2-1; 11 bases map to TRBD2. The receptor was isolated from a woman aged 18-30 years in good health. The sample consisted of blood. CDR3 nucleotides: TGCAGCGCCGTACTAACTAGCGGGGGCGTACAGTTCTTC. It specifies CSAVLTSGGVQFF.